This T cell receptor beta chain came from a study of T cells after yellow fever vaccination. The CDR3 extends over 17 amino acids. The V gene's germline CDR1 is SEHNR and CDR2 FQNEAQ (reference sequence). Trimming at V came to 6 bases and at J to 5 bases, leaving 14 bases not matched to a gene. In this sample, this clonotype turned up a few times. Via MiXCR, TCRdb re-called the 5' RACE reads, giving one row per CDR3 protein. The sample consists of over 250,000 distinct CDR3 sequences, 5.2% of them appearing once. The sequence was collected from a man aged 18 to 30 who received the YFV17D yellow fever vaccine. The J gene is TRBJ2-3, the V gene TRBV7-9, with 10 bases that match TRBD2. The material sequenced was CD4+ T cells sorted from PBMCs, taken on the day of the yellow fever booster vaccination. Here the CDR3 DNA reads TGTGCCAGCAGGCCCCCGGGGTTAGCGGGGGGTATAGATACGCAGTATTTT. It codes for CASRPPGLAGGIDTQYF.